This TCR beta chain was documented in a study of blood T cell repertoires in COVID-19. The method was immunoSEQ multiplex PCR; TCRdb's version includes in-frame clones alone and lacks a portion of them. The sample has 89,000 or so clones, roughly 82% seen once. The TCR comes from a man in his fifties or sixties with active COVID-19. Sequencing input: peripheral blood.

CDR3 amino acids: CASRDRPTNEKLFF. The CDR3 nucleotides are TGCGCCAGCCGGGACAGACCAACTAATGAAAAACTGTTTTTT. The V and J genes are TRBV5-1 and TRBJ1-4, with 7 bases aligning to TRBD1. From germline, CDR1 is SGHRS and CDR2 YFSETQ. CDR3 length: 14 amino acids. Trimming removed 7 bases from V and 0 bases from J; junction bases left unmatched: 3.